This paragraph covers one TCR beta chain sequence. The target antigen is unknown. TCRdb re-called the 5' RACE reads and catalogs CDR3 proteins one per entry, DNA excluded. The sample totals approximately 200,000 distinct CDR3 sequences. The germline CDR1 and CDR2 sequences are SGHRS and YFSETQ. This CDR3 has 13 residues. The record originates from a study of monozygotic twins with inflammatory bowel disease. Whole-study results and caveats: Repertoire similarity did not differ between concordant and discordant twins, possibly owing to limited power. By inverse Simpson index, TCRbeta diversity was lower in IBD patients than in healthy co-twins. Repertoires of patients may have been made more variable by differing immunosuppressive treatments.

The sample comprised blood. This chain uses TRBV5-1 with TRBJ1-1. The TCR comes from a human donor with ulcerative colitis or Crohn's disease, or a healthy co-twin of an affected twin (not recorded which). The CDR3 is CASSEPMNTEAFF.